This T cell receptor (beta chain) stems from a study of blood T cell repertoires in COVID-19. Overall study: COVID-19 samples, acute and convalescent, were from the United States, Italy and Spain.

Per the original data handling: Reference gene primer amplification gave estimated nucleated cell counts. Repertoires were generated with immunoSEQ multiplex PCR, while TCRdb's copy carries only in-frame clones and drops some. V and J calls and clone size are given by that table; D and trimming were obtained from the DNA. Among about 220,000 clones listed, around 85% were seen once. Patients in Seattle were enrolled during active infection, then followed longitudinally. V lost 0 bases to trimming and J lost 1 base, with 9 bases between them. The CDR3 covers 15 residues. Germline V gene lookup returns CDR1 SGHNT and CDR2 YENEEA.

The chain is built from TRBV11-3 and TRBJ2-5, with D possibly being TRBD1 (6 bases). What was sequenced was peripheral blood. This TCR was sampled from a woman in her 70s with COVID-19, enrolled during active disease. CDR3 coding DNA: TGTGCCAGCAGCTTAGAGGGGGCCCTCCAAGAGACCCAGTACTTC. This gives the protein CASSLEGALQETQYF.